These 9 T cell receptor delta chains share one sample of origin, sequenced in a study of gamma-delta chains in newborns, infants, children. TCRdb re-called clones from the reads using CATT. The table lists about 11,000 delta-chain clones, about 10% of them singletons. Sample: blood. These TCRs come from a child who was a newborn, infant or young child, either healthy, febrile or measles-vaccinated (not recorded which).

Comment on this clone: Other DNA sequences in this sample translate to the same CDR3. The J gene is TRDJ3, the V gene TRDV2, with 10 bases lining up with TRDD3. CDR1 GEAIGNYY and CDR2 EKD come from the germline V gene. The CDR3 covers 19 residues. V shed 1 base and J 0 bases; nucleotides not matched to a gene: 5. CDR3 sequence (DNA): TGTGCCTGTGACACTGGGGGATACTTAAGCTCCTGGGACACCCGACAGATGTTTTTC. Residues: CACDTGGYLSSWDTRQMFF.

For the J gene the call is TRDJ3; the V gene lacks a call; TRDD3, the table's D call, lacks a check against the DNA. This CDR3 region has 17 residues. The CDR3 loop is CACDTVTGSWDTRQMFF. CDR3 bases: TGTGCCTGTGACACCGTTACGGGATCCTGGGACACCCGACAGATGTTTTTC.

Points on this clone: This sample includes further DNA sequences coding for the same CDR3. The chain is built from TRDV2 and TRDJ1; TRDD3 matches at 9 bases. There are 15 residues in the CDR3. V trimming: 2 bases; J trimming: 2 bases; junction bases outside the gene matches: 5. Germline loops: CDR1 GEAIGNYY, CDR2 EKD. The CDR3 DNA reads as TGTGCCTGTGACAGCTTGCTGGGGGATACCGATAAACTCATCTTT. It yields the protein CACDSLLGDTDKLIF.

DNA for the CDR3: TGTGCCTGTGACAGAATCTTTACTGGGGGATACCACAGCTCAGCACAACTCTTCTTT. Its protein is CACDRIFTGGYHSSAQLFF. V and J are TRDV2 and TRDJ2, with 12 bases fitting TRDD3. V lost 2 bases to trimming and J lost 6 bases; unmatched junction nucleotides: 15. The CDR3 loop spans 19 amino acids. In germline, CDR1 is GEAIGNYY, CDR2 EKD.

This clone came up a few times. The CDR3 coding sequence is TGTGCCTGTGACACCGTTGCCAACTCGGTAGCCTCGGAGGTGAGGGATAAACTCATCTTT. Its protein product is CACDTVANSVASEVRDKLIF. V usage is TRDV2 and J usage is TRDJ1; D call uncertain. The V gene's germline CDR1 is GEAIGNYY and CDR2 EKD. The CDR3 contains 20 residues. V lost 0 bases and J lost 5, with 30 bases in between.

This clone has just a few counts. The gene calls are TRDV2 and TRDJ1, with 8 positions matching TRDD3. Trimming removed 0 bases from V and 4 bases from J; junction bases left unmatched: 18. CDR3 size: 19 residues. Germline V lookup: CDR1 GEAIGNYY, CDR2 EKD. The CDR3 sequence is CACDTVGDGIRDRNDKLIF. The DNA of the CDR3 is TGTGCCTGTGACACCGTAGGGGATGGGATACGCGATAGGAACGATAAACTCATCTTT.

There are a few counts of this clone. The chain is built from TRDV2 and TRDJ1, with 8 bases matching TRDD3. Trimming at V came to 3 bases and at J to 0 bases, leaving 17 bases not matched to a gene. Germline CDR1 and CDR2: GEAIGNYY and EKD. There are 19 residues in the CDR3. The CDR3 bases are TGTGCCTGTGACCCAGTACTGGGGGGCAGATCCGGGTACACCGATAAACTCATCTTT. Its translation is CACDPVLGGRSGYTDKLIF.

The assigned J gene is TRDJ1, but the V gene is uncalled; the table calls TRDD3, which could not be checked here. This CDR3 region has 18 residues. In nucleotides, the CDR3 is TGTGCCTGTGACCCCCTACAACTGGGGGGTACCTACACCGATAAACTCATCTTT. Protein: CACDPLQLGGTYTDKLIF.

This clone was seen more than once but under ten times. The genes are TRDV2 and TRDJ1, with 7 bases identical to TRDD3. The germline gives CDR1 GEAIGNYY, CDR2 EKD. V was clipped by 3 bases and J by 0 bases; unmatched bases: 6. The length of the CDR3 is 15 residues. The CDR3 protein is CACDEVGEYTDKLIF. CDR3 sequence (DNA): TGTGCCTGTGACGAGGTGGGGGAGTACACCGATAAACTCATCTTT.